The 14 T cell receptor beta chains below all came from one sample that was sequenced in a study of Ad26.COV2.S vaccination and SARS-CoV-2 variants. Profiling relied on immunoSEQ multiplex PCR, and the TCRdb table lists in-frame clones only, not all of them. The table includes 150,000 to 200,000 clones, around 88% detected once. The sequencing used peripheral blood, collected after recovery from COVID-19. Receptor source: a human donor who had recovered from COVID-19.

This clone occurred once. V is TRBV6-5 and J is TRBJ1-2; the D is unclear. This CDR3 has 15 residues. V lost 7 bases and J 3 bases, leaving 18 bases between the germline ends. CDR1 is MNHEY and CDR2 is SVGAGI in the germline V gene. This CDR3 is CASTSVGSTYYGYTF. DNA for the CDR3: TGTGCCAGCACCTCCGTCGGGTCCACCTACTATGGCTACACCTTC.

This rearrangement joins TRBV15 to TRBJ1-1; tentative D call: TRBD1 (5 bases). The CDR3 consists of 13 residues. Trimming stripped 5 bases from V and 3 bases from J, with 10 bases between. Germline-derived CDR1 and CDR2 are LNHNV and YYDKDF (reference sequence). CDR3 in amino acids: CATSEGPDTEAFF. The CDR3 region has the DNA TGTGCCACCAGCGAGGGACCAGACACTGAAGCTTTCTTT.

The gene calls are TRBV5-1 and TRBJ2-1; D possibly corresponds to TRBD1 (6 bases). The CDR3 consists of 11 residues. Germline CDR1 is SGHRS and CDR2 is YFSETQ. Trimming took off 6 bases at V and 8 bases at J, with 9 bases between the two ends. The CDR3 region is CASKQGYEQFF. The CDR3 coding sequence is TGCGCCAGCAAGCAGGGGTATGAGCAGTTCTTC.

V usage is TRBV7-3 and J usage is TRBJ2-3; the D gene is possibly TRBD2 (6 bases). The CDR3 has 15 residues. The germline CDR1 and CDR2 sequences are SGHTA and FQGTGA. The ends were cut back, 5 bases at V and 3 bases at J, with 15 bases in the middle. CDR3 DNA: TGTGCCAGCAGCCCCCTGGGCGGGAAGACAGATACGCAGTATTTT. This codes for CASSPLGGKTDTQYF.

This rearrangement joins TRBV9 to TRBJ1-6; D remains unclear. CDR1 is SGDLS, CDR2 YYNGEE, per germline. The CDR3 loop spans 17 amino acids. Trimming took off 0 bases at V and 0 bases at J, with 10 bases between the two ends. In DNA, the CDR3 is TGTGCCAGCAGCGTAGACGGGCCGAGCTCCTATAATTCACCCCTCCACTTT. This translates into CASSVDGPSSYNSPLHF.

The chain carries TRBV18 and TRBJ1-4, with no clear D. V dropped 1 base and J dropped 4 bases, with 7 bases sitting between them. The CDR3 is made up of 14 amino acids. The germline V gene has CDR1 KGHSH and CDR2 LQKENI. The CDR3 nucleotides read TGTGCCAGCTCACCACAACGACTTAATGAAAAACTGTTTTTT. Translated: CASSPQRLNEKLFF.

V usage is TRBV7-9 and J usage is TRBJ2-7; 9 bases agree with TRBD1. This CDR3 has 17 amino acids. V was clipped by 2 bases and J by 6 bases; unmatched bases: 14. Germline assignment: CDR1 SEHNR and CDR2 FQNEAQ (reference sequence). CDR3 region: CASSLPGTGTGRFEQYF. The DNA of the CDR3 is TGTGCCAGCAGCTTACCCGGAACCGGGACAGGGAGGTTCGAGCAGTACTTC.

The genes are TRBV5-1 and TRBJ2-2; D might be TRBD1 (5 bases). V gave up 0 bases and J gave up 6 bases, with 15 bases separating them. CDR3 length: 16 residues. Germline CDR1 is SGHRS and CDR2 is YFSETQ. The CDR3 nucleotides are TGCGCCAGCAGCTTGGAGGGGTGGGCACCTGCCGGGGAGCTGTTTTTT. Protein product: CASSLEGWAPAGELFF.

J is TRBJ1-1 and V is TRBV3-1 (or the pseudogene TRBV3-2); D not certain. The V end was cut by 1 base, the J end by 0 bases, with 9 bases between. The CDR3 is 15 amino acids. Germline values: CDR1 LGHDT, CDR2 YNNKEL (reference sequence). The CDR3 DNA follows: TGTGCCAGCAGCCAAGTGAGACAAGTGAACACTGAAGCTTTCTTT. Translated, it gives CASSQVRQVNTEAFF.

The chain joins TRBV10-1 to TRBJ2-3, with 7 bases fitting TRBD2. Germline V CDR1 and CDR2: WNHNN, SYGVQD (reference sequence). V dropped 8 bases and J dropped 2; count of bases not matched to a gene: 7. The CDR3 is 14 residues long. CDR3 DNA sequence: TGCGCCAGCCCTAGCGGTCCATACACAGATACGCAGTATTTT. Amino acid sequence: CASPSGPYTDTQYF.

The rearrangement uses TRBV6-6 and TRBJ2-3; D might be TRBD1 (6 bases). Germline assignment: CDR1 MNHNY and CDR2 SVGAGI (reference sequence). V lost 6 bases and J lost 0, with 10 bases in between. This CDR3 contains 14 residues. The CDR3 is CASRTDSSTDTQYF. The DNA of the CDR3 is TGTGCCAGCAGGACGGACAGTAGCACAGATACGCAGTATTTT.

V gene TRBV30 combines with J gene TRBJ2-2; D is unclear. The germline V and J ends were trimmed by 2 bases and 3 bases, with 10 bases remaining between them. The length of the CDR3 is 14 residues. Germline values: CDR1 GTSNPN, CDR2 SVGIG (reference sequence). In DNA, the CDR3 is TGTGCCTGGAGTATTTACAGAGACACCGGGGAGCTGTTTTTT. Amino acids: CAWSIYRDTGELFF.

Of note for this clone: At one of its ends the junction is not consistent with the germline gene, which may arise from a read error. This chain joins TRBV29-1 and TRBJ2-7, with D perhaps TRBD1 or TRBD2 (5 bases each). The CDR3 is 10 amino acids. Germline V gene data show CDR1 as SQVTM and CDR2 as ANQGSEA. CDR3 in amino acids: CSVDDGTRHF. The CDR3 region has the DNA TGCAGCGTCGATGACGGGACCAGGCACTTC.

The chain uses TRBV25-1 and TRBJ1-3; D is undetermined. The CDR3 has 15 residues. The V end lost 3 bases, the J end lost 0 bases, and 9 bases lay between the germline ends. Germline loops: CDR1 MGHDK, CDR2 SYGVNS. The CDR3 DNA is TGTGCCAGCAGTGATCCTGTCCTCTCTGGAAACACCATATATTTT. This codes for CASSDPVLSGNTIYF.